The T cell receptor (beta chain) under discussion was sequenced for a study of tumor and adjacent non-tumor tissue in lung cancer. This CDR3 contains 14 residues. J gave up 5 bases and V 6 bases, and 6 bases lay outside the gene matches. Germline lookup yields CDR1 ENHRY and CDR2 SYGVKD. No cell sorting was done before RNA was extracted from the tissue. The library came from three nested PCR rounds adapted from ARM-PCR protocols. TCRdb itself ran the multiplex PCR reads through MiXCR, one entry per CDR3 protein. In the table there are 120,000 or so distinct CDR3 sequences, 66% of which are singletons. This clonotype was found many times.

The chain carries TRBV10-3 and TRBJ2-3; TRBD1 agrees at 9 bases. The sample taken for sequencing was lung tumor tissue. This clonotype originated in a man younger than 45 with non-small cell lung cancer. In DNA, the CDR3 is TGTGCCATCAGCCGGACAGGGGATCAAGATACGCAGTATTTT. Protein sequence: CAISRTGDQDTQYF.